Below are 3 T cell receptor beta chains sequenced from a single sample in a study of identical twins. One entry per CDR3 protein, called by TCRdb with MiXCR from the 5' RACE reads. Found here are about 530,000 distinct CDR3 sequences, 20% to 25% of them singletons; the top ten hold around 0.5%. These sequences were also reported in another study, on yellow fever vaccine responses in identical twins.

Material for sequencing was CD4+ T cells sorted from blood. Source of these receptors: a woman under 30 in good health.

This clonotype showed up just a few times. The junction departs from the called germline gene at one end, perhaps through a read error. The chain links TRBV2 to TRBJ2-5, with 14 bases fitting TRBD2. Looked up from germline, CDR1 is SNHLY and CDR2 is FYNNEI. The CDR3 runs to 19 residues. The CDR3 DNA is TGTACCAGCAGTTTTATTGGGACTAGCGGGAGCTCGCTCCAAGAGACCCAGTACTTC. Translating gives CTSSFIGTSGSSLQETQYF.

This clonotype was counted a few times. The chain recombines TRBV27 with TRBJ2-2; D may be TRBD1 (5 bases). The germline V gene encodes CDR1 MNHEY and CDR2 SMNVEV (reference sequence). The CDR3 has 14 residues. The V end was cut by 6 bases, the J end by 3 bases, with 11 bases between. This CDR3 reads CASSPLTDTGELFF. As DNA, the CDR3 is TGTGCCAGCAGCCCGTTGACAGACACCGGGGAGCTGTTTTTT.

The CDR3: CASSLYWGAKNIQYF. The CDR3 nucleotides read TGTGCCAGCAGCTTATATTGGGGGGCCAAAAACATTCAGTACTTC. This sequence joins TRBV11-2 and TRBJ2-4; D may be TRBD1 or TRBD2 (5 bases each). V was shortened by 2 bases and J by 1 base, with 9 bases between the two germline ends. Looked up from germline, CDR1 is SGHAT and CDR2 is FQNNGV. The CDR3 spans 15 residues.